The entry below describes one TCR beta chain. This sample was included in a study of blood T cell repertoires in COVID-19. Profiled with immunoSEQ multiplex PCR; TCRdb holds only in-frame clones, not every one. The sample consists of 150,000 to 200,000 clones, approximately 88% of them appearing once. CDR3 size: 16 residues. V shed 0 bases, J shed 6 bases, and the junction held 6 bases outside the gene matches. Germline V gene sequence: CDR1 SGHVS, CDR2 FNYEAQ. V and J are TRBV7-6 and TRBJ1-1; 11 bases align to TRBD1. The sequence was obtained from a woman aged 60 to 75 who had recovered from COVID-19. The sample was PBMCs or T cells enriched from blood (not recorded which). The CDR3 bases are TGTGCCAGCAGCTTAGCCTCGGACAGGGGGCGTGCTGAAGCTTTCTTT. Translating it yields CASSLASDRGRAEAFF.